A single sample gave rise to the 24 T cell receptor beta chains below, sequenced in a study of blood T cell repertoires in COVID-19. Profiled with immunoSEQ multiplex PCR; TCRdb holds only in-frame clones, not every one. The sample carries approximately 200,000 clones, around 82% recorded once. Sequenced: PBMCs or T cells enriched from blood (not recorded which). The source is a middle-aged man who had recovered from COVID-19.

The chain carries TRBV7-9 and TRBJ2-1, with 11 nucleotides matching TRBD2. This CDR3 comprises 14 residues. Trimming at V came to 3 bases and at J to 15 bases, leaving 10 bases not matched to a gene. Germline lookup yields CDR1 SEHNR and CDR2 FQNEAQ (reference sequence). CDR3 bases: TGTGCCAGCAGCTTTGCGACTAGCGGGGACCGAGGGTTCTTC. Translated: CASSFATSGDRGFF.

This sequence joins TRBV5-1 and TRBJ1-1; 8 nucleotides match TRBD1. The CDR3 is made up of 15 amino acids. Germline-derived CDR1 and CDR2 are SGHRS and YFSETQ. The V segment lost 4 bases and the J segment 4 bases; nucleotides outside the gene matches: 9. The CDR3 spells CASSQDRGFGTEAFF. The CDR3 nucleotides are TGCGCCAGCAGCCAAGACAGGGGTTTCGGCACTGAAGCTTTCTTT.

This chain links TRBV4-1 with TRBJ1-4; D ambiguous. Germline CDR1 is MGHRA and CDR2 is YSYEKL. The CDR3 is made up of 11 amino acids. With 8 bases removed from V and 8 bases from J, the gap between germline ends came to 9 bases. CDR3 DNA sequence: TGCGCCAGCGGTGACTTAGAAAAACTGTTTTTT. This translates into CASGDLEKLFF.

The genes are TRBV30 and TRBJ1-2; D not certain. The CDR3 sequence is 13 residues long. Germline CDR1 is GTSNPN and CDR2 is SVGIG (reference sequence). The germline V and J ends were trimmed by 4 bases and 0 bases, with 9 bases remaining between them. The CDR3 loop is CAWIAKANYGYTF. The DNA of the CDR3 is TGTGCCTGGATAGCCAAAGCTAACTATGGCTACACCTTC.

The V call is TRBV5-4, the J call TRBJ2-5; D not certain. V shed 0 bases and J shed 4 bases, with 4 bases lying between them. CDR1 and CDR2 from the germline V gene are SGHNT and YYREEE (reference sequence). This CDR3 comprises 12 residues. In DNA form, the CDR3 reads TGTGCCAGCAGCTTGGTCGGAGAGACCCAGTACTTC. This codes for CASSLVGETQYF.

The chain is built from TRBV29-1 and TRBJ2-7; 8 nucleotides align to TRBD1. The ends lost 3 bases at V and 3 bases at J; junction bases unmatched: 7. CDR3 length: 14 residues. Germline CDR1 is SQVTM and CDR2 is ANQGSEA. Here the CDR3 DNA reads TGCAGCGTTGACCGAGGACAGGGTGGCTACGAGCAGTACTTC. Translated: CSVDRGQGGYEQYF.

CDR3 coding DNA: TGTGCCATTAGCCGGGACAGGGGAGAGGCTTTCTTT. It yields the protein CAISRDRGEAFF. The gene calls are TRBV10-3 and TRBJ1-1, with 10 bases identical to TRBD1. Germline assignment: CDR1 ENHRY and CDR2 SYGVKD. The J segment lost 11 bases and the V segment lost 9 bases, leaving 9 bases of the junction unmatched. The CDR3 has 12 residues.

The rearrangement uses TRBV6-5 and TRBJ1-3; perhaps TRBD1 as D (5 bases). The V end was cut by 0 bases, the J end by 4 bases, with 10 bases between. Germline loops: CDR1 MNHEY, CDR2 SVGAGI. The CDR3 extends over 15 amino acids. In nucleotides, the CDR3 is TGTGCCAGCAGTTACTCTCCAGGGTTGGGAAACACCATATATTTT. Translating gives CASSYSPGLGNTIYF.

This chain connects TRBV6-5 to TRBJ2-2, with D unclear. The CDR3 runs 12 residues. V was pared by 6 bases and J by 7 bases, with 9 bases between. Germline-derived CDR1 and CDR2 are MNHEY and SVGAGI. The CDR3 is CASSRRGGELFF. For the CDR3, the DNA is TGTGCCAGCAGCCGACGCGGCGGGGAGCTGTTTTTT.

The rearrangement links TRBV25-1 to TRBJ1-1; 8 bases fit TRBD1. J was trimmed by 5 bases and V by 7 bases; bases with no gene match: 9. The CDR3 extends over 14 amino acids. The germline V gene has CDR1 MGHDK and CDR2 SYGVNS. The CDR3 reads CASTRTGGRTEAFF. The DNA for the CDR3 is TGTGCCAGCACACGAACAGGGGGGAGGACTGAAGCTTTCTTT. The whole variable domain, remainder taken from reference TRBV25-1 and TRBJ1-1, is EADIYQTPRYLVIGTGKKITLECSQTMGHDKMYWYQQDPGMELHLIHYSYGVNSTEKGDLSSESTVSRIRTEHFPLTLESARPSHTSQYLCASTRTGGRTEAFFGQGTRLTVV.

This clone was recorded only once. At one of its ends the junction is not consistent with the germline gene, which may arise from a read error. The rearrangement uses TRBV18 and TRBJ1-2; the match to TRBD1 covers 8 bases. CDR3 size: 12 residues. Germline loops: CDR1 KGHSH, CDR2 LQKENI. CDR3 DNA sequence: TGTGCCAGCTCATATGGACAGGGTGATCCTTCCTTC. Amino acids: CASSYGQGDPSF.

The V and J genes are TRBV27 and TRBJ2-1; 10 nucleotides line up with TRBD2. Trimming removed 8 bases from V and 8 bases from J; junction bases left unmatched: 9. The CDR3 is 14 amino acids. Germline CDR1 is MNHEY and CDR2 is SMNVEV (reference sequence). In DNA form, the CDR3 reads TGTGCCAGCTGGCCTAGCGGGAGTTTGCATGAGCAGTTCTTC. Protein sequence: CASWPSGSLHEQFF.

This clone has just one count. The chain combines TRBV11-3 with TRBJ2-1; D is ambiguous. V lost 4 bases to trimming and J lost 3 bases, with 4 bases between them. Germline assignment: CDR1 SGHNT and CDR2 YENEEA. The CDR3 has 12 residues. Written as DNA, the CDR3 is TGTGCCAGCAGCTCGGGCTACAATGAGCAGTTCTTC. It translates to CASSSGYNEQFF. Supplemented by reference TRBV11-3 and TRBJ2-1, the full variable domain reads EAGVVQSPRYKIIEKKQPVAFWCNPISGHNTLYWYLQNLGQGPELLIRYENEEAVDDSQLPKDRFSAERLKGVDSTLKIQPAELGDSAVYLCASSSGYNEQFFGPGTRLTVL.

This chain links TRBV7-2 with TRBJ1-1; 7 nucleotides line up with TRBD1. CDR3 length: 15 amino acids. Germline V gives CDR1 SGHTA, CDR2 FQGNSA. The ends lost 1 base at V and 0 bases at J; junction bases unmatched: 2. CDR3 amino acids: CASSLGGTVNTEAFF. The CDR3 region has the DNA TGTGCCAGCAGCTTAGGTGGGACAGTGAACACTGAAGCTTTCTTT.

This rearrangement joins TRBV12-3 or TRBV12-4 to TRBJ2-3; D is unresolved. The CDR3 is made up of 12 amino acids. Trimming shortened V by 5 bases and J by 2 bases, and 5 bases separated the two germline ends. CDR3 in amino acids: CASSPPTDTQYF. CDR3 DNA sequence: TGTGCCAGCAGTCCTCCCACAGATACGCAGTATTTT.

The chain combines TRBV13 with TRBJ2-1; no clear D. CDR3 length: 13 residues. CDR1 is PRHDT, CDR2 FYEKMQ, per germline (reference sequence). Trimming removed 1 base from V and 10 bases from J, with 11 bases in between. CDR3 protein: CASSLVFPPEQFF. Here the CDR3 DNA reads TGTGCCAGCAGCTTAGTTTTCCCCCCAGAGCAGTTCTTC.

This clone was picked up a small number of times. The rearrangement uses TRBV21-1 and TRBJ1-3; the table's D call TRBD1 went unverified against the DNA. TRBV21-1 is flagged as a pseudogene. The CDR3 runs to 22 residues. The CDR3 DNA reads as TGTGCCAGCAGCAAAGAAAGATTTACCGCACCGGGACAGAGGATCTCTGGAAACACCATATATTTT. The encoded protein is CASSKERFTAPGQRISGNTIYF.

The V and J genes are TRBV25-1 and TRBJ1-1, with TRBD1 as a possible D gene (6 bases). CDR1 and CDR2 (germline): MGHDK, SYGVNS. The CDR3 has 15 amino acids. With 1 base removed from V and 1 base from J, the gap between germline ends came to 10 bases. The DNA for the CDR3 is TGTGCCAGCAGTGAATCTCAGGGGTGGAACACTGAAGCTTTCTTT. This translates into CASSESQGWNTEAFF. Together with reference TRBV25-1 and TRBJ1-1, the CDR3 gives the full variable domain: EADIYQTPRYLVIGTGKKITLECSQTMGHDKMYWYQQDPGMELHLIHYSYGVNSTEKGDLSSESTVSRIRTEHFPLTLESARPSHTSQYLCASSESQGWNTEAFFGQGTRLTVV.

The CDR3 bases are TGTGCCAGCAGCTCAAGCGTACCCTCCAATCTCTGGAACTCTGGAAACACCATATATTTT. This translates into CASSSSVPSNLWNSGNTIYF. The chain has TRBV7-6 and TRBJ1-3; no clear D. V was shortened by 4 bases and J by 0 bases, with 25 bases between the two germline ends. Germline V gives CDR1 SGHVS, CDR2 FNYEAQ. The CDR3 spans 20 residues.

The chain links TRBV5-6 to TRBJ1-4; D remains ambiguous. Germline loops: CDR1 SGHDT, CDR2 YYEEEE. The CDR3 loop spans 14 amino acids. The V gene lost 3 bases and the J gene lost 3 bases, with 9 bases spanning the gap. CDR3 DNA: TGTGCCAGCAGCTCACAGATCCCTAATGAAAAACTGTTTTTT. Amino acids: CASSSQIPNEKLFF.

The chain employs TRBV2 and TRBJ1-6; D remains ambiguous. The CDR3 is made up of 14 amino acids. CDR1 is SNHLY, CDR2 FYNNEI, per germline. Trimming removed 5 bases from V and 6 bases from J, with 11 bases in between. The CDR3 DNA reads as TGTGCCAGCAGTTCTACGGGTCTTAATTCACCCCTCCACTTT. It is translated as CASSSTGLNSPLHF.

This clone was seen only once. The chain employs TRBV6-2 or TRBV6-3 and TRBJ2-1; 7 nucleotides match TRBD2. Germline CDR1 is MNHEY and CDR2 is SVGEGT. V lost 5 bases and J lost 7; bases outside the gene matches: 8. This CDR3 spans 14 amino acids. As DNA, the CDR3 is TGTGCCAGCAGTCGGGACTACGGGGGGAATGAGCAGTTCTTC. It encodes CASSRDYGGNEQFF.

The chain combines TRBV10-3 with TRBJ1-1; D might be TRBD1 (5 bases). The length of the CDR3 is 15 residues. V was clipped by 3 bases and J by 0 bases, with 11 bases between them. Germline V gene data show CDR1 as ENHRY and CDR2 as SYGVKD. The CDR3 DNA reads TGTGCCATCAGTGATAAAGGGGCTATGAACACTGAAGCTTTCTTT. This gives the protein CAISDKGAMNTEAFF.

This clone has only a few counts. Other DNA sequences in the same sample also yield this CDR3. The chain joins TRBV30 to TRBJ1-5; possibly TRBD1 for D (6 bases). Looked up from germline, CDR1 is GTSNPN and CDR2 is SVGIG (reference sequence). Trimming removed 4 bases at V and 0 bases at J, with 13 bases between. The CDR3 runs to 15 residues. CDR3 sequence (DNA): TGTGCCTGGACTAGGACAGTCTATAGCAATCAGCCCCAGCATTTT. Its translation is CAWTRTVYSNQPQHF.